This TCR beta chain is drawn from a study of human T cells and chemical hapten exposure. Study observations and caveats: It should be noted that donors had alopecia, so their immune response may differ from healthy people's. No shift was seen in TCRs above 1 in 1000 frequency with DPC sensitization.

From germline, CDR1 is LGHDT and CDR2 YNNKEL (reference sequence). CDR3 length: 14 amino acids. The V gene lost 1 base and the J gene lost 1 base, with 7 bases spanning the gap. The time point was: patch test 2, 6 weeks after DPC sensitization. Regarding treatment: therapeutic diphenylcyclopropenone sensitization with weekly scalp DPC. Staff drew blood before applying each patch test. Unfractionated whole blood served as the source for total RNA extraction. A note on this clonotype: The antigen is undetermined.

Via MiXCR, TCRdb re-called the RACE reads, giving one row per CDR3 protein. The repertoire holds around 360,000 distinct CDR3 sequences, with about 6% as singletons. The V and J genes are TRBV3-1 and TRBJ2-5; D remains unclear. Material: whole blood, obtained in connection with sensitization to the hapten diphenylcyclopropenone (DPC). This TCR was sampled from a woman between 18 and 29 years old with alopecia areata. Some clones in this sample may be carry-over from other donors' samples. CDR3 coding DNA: TGTGCCAGCAGCCAAGCCGACATCCAAGAGACCCAGTACTTC. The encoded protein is CASSQADIQETQYF.